This is a list of T cell receptor beta chains from one sample in a study of chemoradiotherapy in HPV16-positive cancers. The assay was immunoSEQ multiplex PCR, and TCRdb's table has in-frame clones only and misses some. The repertoire includes some 9,800 clones, about nine tenths of them detected once, and around an eighth sits in the top ten. The sample in question was blood, obtained from a patient who underwent chemoradiotherapy. These receptors were taken from a human donor with HPV-associated anogenital cancer. The CDR3 runs from the conserved cysteine through the conserved F or W. D genes are given only for firm matches. The size of a clone is reported for some rows only, either as once, few or many, or as a class for expanded clones.

>.|.|TRBV6-6|TRBJ1-4
TGTGCCACCGAATCTGGGAGGACTGTTAATGAAAAACTGTTTTTT
CATESGRTVNEKLFF
>.|TRBD1|TRBV2|TRBJ2-3
TGTGCCAGCAGTGGACCGGGACAGGGGGCAGATACGCAGTATTTT
CASSGPGQGADTQYF
>.|TRBD2|TRBV2|TRBJ2-3
TGTGCCTTCACCGGCGGGGGGGCAGGATTCGGCACAGATACGCAGTATTTT
CAFTGGGAGFGTDTQYF
>few|.|TRBV7-8|TRBJ2-7
TGTGCCAGCAGCTTAGTCGAGGGGAGCTCCTACGAGCAGTACTTC
CASSLVEGSSYEQYF
>.|TRBD1|TRBV7-9|TRBJ1-2
TGTGCCAGCAGCTTAGGGGACAGGGGGATTAGCGGCTACACCTTC
CASSLGDRGISGYTF
>.|.|TRBV20-1|TRBJ1-2
TGCAGTGCCTTCTATGGCTACACCTTC
CSAFYGYTF
>.|.|TRBV6-5|TRBJ1-1
TGTGCCAGCTGTCGCCTCGACTATAACACTGAAGCTTTCTTT
CASCRLDYNTEAFF
>.|TRBD2|TRBV10-2|TRBJ2-3
TGCGCCAGCACGGGACTAGCGGGGGTAAACACAGATACGCAGTATTTT
CASTGLAGVNTDTQYF
>.|TRBD1|TRBV30|TRBJ1-2
TGTGCCTGGAGAAGGGACAGGGGGCGTCAGGGCTACACCTTC
CAWRRDRGRQGYTF
>.|.|TRBV12-5|TRBJ2-3
TGTGCTAGTGGACCATCAGGGCCAGATACGCAGTATTTT
CASGPSGPDTQYF
>.|.|TRBV5-1|TRBJ1-2
TGCGCCAGCAGCCCCTCCGAGGCGGCTAACTATGGCTACACCTTC
CASSPSEAANYGYTF
>.|TRBD1|TRBV6-1|TRBJ1-2
TGTGCCAGCAGAGGGACAGGGGTTATGTATGGCTACACCTTC
CASRGTGVMYGYTF
>.|.|TRBV19|TRBJ1-4
TGTGCCAGTAGTATAGCACAGGGTTGGGACGAGGAAAAACTGTTTTTT
CASSIAQGWDEEKLFF
>.|TRBD2|TRBV4-2|TRBJ2-2
TGTGCCAGCAGCGTATCACTAGCGGGGGTTAACACCGGGGAGCTGTTTTTT
CASSVSLAGVNTGELFF
>.|TRBD1|TRBV27|TRBJ1-2
TGTGCCACCGCACCGGGACAGGGGGAAGAGGGCTACACCTTC
CATAPGQGEEGYTF
>.|.|TRBV6-6|TRBJ2-5
TGTGCCAGCGGCGAGGGCCCCTGGACCCAGTACTTC
CASGEGPWTQYF
>.|.|TRBV7-9|TRBJ1-1
TGTGCCAGCAGCCCCGTGCAGGCCAACACTGAAGCTTTCTTT
CASSPVQANTEAFF
>once|.|TRBV2|TRBJ2-5
TGTGCCAGCAGTGATGGGCGGTCGGCGTTTGAGGAGACCCAGTACTTC
CASSDGRSAFEETQYF
>.|.|TRBV27|TRBJ2-1
TGTGCCAGCAGTTTCGGTAACCCCTACAATGAGCAGTTCTTC
CASSFGNPYNEQFF
>.|.|TRBV30|TRBJ1-1
TGTGCCTGGACCTCTGGAGGCGATAGTCCCAACACTGAAGCTTTCTTT
CAWTSGGDSPNTEAFF
>few|.|TRBV5-5|TRBJ1-5
TGTGCCAGCAGCTTTACGGATAGCAATCAGCCCCAGCATTTT
CASSFTDSNQPQHF
>.|.|TRBV10-3|TRBJ2-5
TGTGCCATCAGTGAGTGGGGTTCCCAAGAGACCCAGTACTTC
CAISEWGSQETQYF
>.|TRBD1|TRBV9|TRBJ2-1
TGTGCCAGCAGCCCCCGGACAGGGGCGGGCTACAATGAGCAGTTCTTC
CASSPRTGAGYNEQFF
>few|.|TRBV7-9|TRBJ2-7
TGTGCCAGCAGGAGGGACGGCGAACCCTACGAGCAGTACTTC
CASRRDGEPYEQYF
>.|.|TRBV5-1|TRBJ1-3
TGCGCCAGCAGCGAACCCTCTGGAAACACCATATATTTT
CASSEPSGNTIYF
>.|.|TRBV5-4|TRBJ1-1
TGTGCCAGCAGCTTGGAGGCCAGGGTGAACACTGAAGCTTTCTTT
CASSLEARVNTEAFF
>.|.|TRBV10-1|TRBJ2-3
TGCGCCAGCAGTGACTCCTGGACAGAAAATACGCAGTATTTT
CASSDSWTENTQYF
>.|.|TRBV19|TRBJ1-1
TGTGCCAGTAGTATACAGGGGATAGACACTGAAGCTTTCTTT
CASSIQGIDTEAFF
>.|TRBD1|TRBV11-2|TRBJ1-2
TGTGCCAGCAGCTTATTGCGGGACAGACACTATGGCTACACCTTC
CASSLLRDRHYGYTF
>.|.|TRBV10-2|TRBJ1-3
TGCGCCAGCAGCCTTACAGGGTCTGGAAACACCATATATTTT
CASSLTGSGNTIYF
>.|.|TRBV4-3|TRBJ1-1
TGCGCCAGCAGCCAAGACTCCCAGGGGAGGGACACTGAAGCTTTCTTT
CASSQDSQGRDTEAFF
>once|.|TRBV6-4|TRBJ2-1
TGTGCCAGCAGTGACTCCCCCGGGGTGGGTGAGCAGTTCTTC
CASSDSPGVGEQFF
>.|.|TRBV6-5|TRBJ1-2
TGTGCCAGCACCGAGCATGGGGCTAACTATGGCTACACCTTC
CASTEHGANYGYTF
>.|.|TRBV15|TRBJ1-2
TGTGCCACCAGCAGAGAGGGGGGAAATGGCTACACCTTC
CATSREGGNGYTF
>.|TRBD1|TRBV19|TRBJ2-7
TGTGCCACCAGACAGGGTTCCTACGAGCAGTACTTC
CATRQGSYEQYF
>.|.|TRBV6-5|TRBJ2-6
TGTGCCAGCAGTTACTCGAGTGGGGCCAACGTCCTGACTTTC
CASSYSSGANVLTF
>.|.|TRBV21-1|TRBJ2-1
TGTGCCAGCAGCAAATGGGCGGGGGCGAACAATGAGCAGTTCTTC
CASSKWAGANNEQFF
>.|.|TRBV7-9|TRBJ1-1
TGTGCCAGCAGCTTAGAAGGGCACATGAACACTGAAGCTTTCTTT
CASSLEGHMNTEAFF
>.|TRBD2|TRBV7-2|TRBJ2-3
TGTGCCAGCAGCCCCGGGGGGGATACGCAGTATTTT
CASSPGGDTQYF
>once|.|TRBV28|TRBJ2-7
TGTGCCAGCAGCGGGGCATCAATCTACGAGCAGTACTTC
CASSGASIYEQYF
>.|TRBD2|TRBV5-4|TRBJ2-5
TGTGCCAGCAGCCCTTTTGGGGTAGCGGGGGGGTACCAAGAGACCCAGTACTTC
CASSPFGVAGGYQETQYF
>.|TRBD1|TRBV11-3|TRBJ1-5
TGTGCCAGCAGCTCGTTATCGGTATCGTGGCAGGGGGGTCAGCCCCAGCATTTT
CASSSLSVSWQGGQPQHF
>.|.|TRBV30|TRBJ1-2
TGTGCCTGGAGTGTACTCAGGGAACAGGGCTACACCTTC
CAWSVLREQGYTF
>.|TRBD2|TRBV7-2|TRBJ2-3
TGTGCCAGCAGCTCCCGGGCTAGCGGGGGGCGGAGCACAGATACGCAGTATTTT
CASSSRASGGRSTDTQYF
>.|.|TRBV6-5|TRBJ1-6
TGTGCCAGCAGTTACGCCAGGGAAAATTCACCCCTCCACTTT
CASSYARENSPLHF